The 26 T cell receptor beta chains below come from one sample, sequenced in a study of neurological immune-mediated disorders. TCRdb processed the 5' RACE reads anew with MiXCR; each CDR3 protein has one entry. In the table there are just under 40,000 distinct CDR3 sequences, approximately 7.2% of which are singletons. Material: CD4+ T cells from blood. The receptor source for this set is a man between 50 and 59 years old in good health.

This clonotype was counted ten times or more. The chain recombines TRBV20-1 with TRBJ2-5; no clear D gene. The germline V gene encodes CDR1 DFQATT and CDR2 SNEGSKA (reference sequence). CDR3 size: 13 residues. Trimming took off 3 bases at V and 2 bases at J, with 10 bases between the two ends. This CDR3 is CSARWRLQETQYF. CDR3 DNA sequence: TGCAGTGCTAGGTGGCGGCTTCAAGAGACCCAGTACTTC.

This clonotype occurred many times. The chain is built from TRBV3-1 and TRBJ2-7; possibly TRBD1 for D (6 bases). The CDR3 length is 15 residues. CDR1 LGHDT and CDR2 YNNKEL come from the germline V gene (reference sequence). Trimming pared 1 base from V and 0 bases from J, leaving 10 bases between. The CDR3 region has the DNA TGTGCCAGCAGCCAAGCGGGACACCACTCCTACGAGCAGTACTTC. Its translation: CASSQAGHHSYEQYF.

This clonotype occurred many times. The V call is TRBV18, the J call TRBJ1-2; D unresolved. The CDR3 covers 13 residues. The V gene lost 1 base and the J gene lost 3 bases, with 6 bases spanning the gap. CDR1 is KGHSH, CDR2 LQKENI, per germline. The CDR3 region is CASSPQEDYGYTF. The DNA for the CDR3 is TGTGCCAGCTCACCACAGGAGGACTATGGCTACACCTTC.

This clonotype was counted at least ten times. CDR3 region: CASSSGTFEQFF. As DNA, the CDR3 is TGTGCCAGCAGCTCCGGGACTTTTGAGCAGTTCTTC. This chain links TRBV7-2 with TRBJ2-1, with TRBD2 as a possible D gene (6 bases). CDR3 length: 12 amino acids. Germline-derived CDR1 and CDR2 are SGHTA and FQGNSA. The V end was cut by 4 bases, the J end by 9 bases, with 10 bases between.

This clonotype has ten or more counts. V and J are TRBV7-2 and TRBJ2-1; 13 bases agree with TRBD2. Germline V gene lookup returns CDR1 SGHTA and CDR2 FQGNSA. This CDR3 contains 21 residues. V lost 3 bases to trimming and J lost 0 bases; unmatched junction nucleotides: 14. The CDR3 sequence: CASSFFPTSGRGGSSYNEQFF. The CDR3 DNA sequence: TGTGCCAGCAGCTTTTTCCCAACTAGCGGGAGGGGGGGAAGCTCCTACAATGAGCAGTTCTTC. Supplemented by reference TRBV7-2 and TRBJ2-1, the full variable domain reads GAGVSQSPSNKVTEKGKDVELRCDPISGHTALYWYRQSLGQGLEFLIYFQGNSAPDKSGLPSDRFSAERTGGSVSTLTIQRTQQEDSAVYLCASSFFPTSGRGGSSYNEQFFGPGTRLTVL.

This clonotype was detected ten times or more. V and J are TRBV13 and TRBJ2-1; 13 nucleotides align to TRBD2. Germline V gene data show CDR1 as PRHDT and CDR2 as FYEKMQ (reference sequence). The CDR3 loop spans 15 amino acids. The J segment lost 9 bases and the V segment lost 5 bases, leaving 7 bases of the junction unmatched. The CDR3 DNA reads TGTGCCAGCAGCCCGGGGACTAGCGGGAACCTTGAGCAGTTCTTC. It codes for CASSPGTSGNLEQFF.

This clonotype was recorded at least ten times. The CDR3 does not close with the conserved phenylalanine or tryptophan, likely indicating a read error. The chain couples TRBV29-1 to TRBJ2-1; D possibly corresponds to TRBD1 (6 bases). The length of the CDR3 is 14 residues. Trimming cost V 6 bases and J 4 bases, with 16 bases left between them. Germline V gene sequence: CDR1 SQVTM, CDR2 ANQGSEA. The CDR3 region has the DNA TGCAGCGTCGACAGGTCGCGTTTGTACAATGAGCAGTTCCTC. Its translation is CSVDRSRLYNEQFL.

This clonotype occurred a few times. A single base separates this from a much larger clone, so it may be a read error. V and J are TRBV20-1 and TRBJ1-5, with D tentatively TRBD1 (5 bases). The CDR3 spans 13 residues. Looked up from germline, CDR1 is DFQATT and CDR2 is SNEGSKA (reference sequence). CDR3 loop: CSASPGRDQPHHF. The CDR3 DNA reads as TGCAGTGCTAGTCCCGGGCGGGACCAGCCCCATCATTTT.

This clonotype was counted many times. The chain carries TRBV5-1 and TRBJ1-1, with TRBD1 as a possible D gene (6 bases). V lost 1 base and J lost 1, with 17 bases in between. This CDR3 has 17 amino acids. Per the germline V gene, CDR1 is SGHRS and CDR2 is YFSETQ. The CDR3 spells CASSLWGPGRENTEAFF. In DNA form, the CDR3 reads TGCGCCAGCAGCTTGTGGGGGCCAGGGCGGGAGAACACTGAAGCTTTCTTT.

This clonotype showed up many times. The chain employs TRBV20-1 and TRBJ2-1; 9 bases map to TRBD2. The germline V gene encodes CDR1 DFQATT and CDR2 SNEGSKA (reference sequence). CDR3 size: 15 residues. J was trimmed by 8 bases and V by 0 bases; bases with no gene match: 8. The CDR3 reads CSARDGSGRGDEQFF. The CDR3 DNA reads as TGCAGTGCTAGAGACGGTAGCGGGAGAGGAGATGAGCAGTTCTTC.

This clonotype appeared many times. The germline gene is not matched at one end of the junction; a read error may be the cause. The chain has TRBV7-2 and TRBJ2-1; TRBD2 agrees at 11 bases. Germline CDR1 reads SGHTA; CDR2 reads FQGNSA. CDR3 length: 13 amino acids. The CDR3 nucleotides read TGTGCCAGCAGCTTAGAGCACCTAGCGGGAGGAATCTTC. It specifies CASSLEHLAGGIF.

This clonotype was counted at least ten times. The V and J genes are TRBV4-1 and TRBJ1-2, with D maybe TRBD1 (5 bases). This CDR3 contains 15 residues. Between the trimmed V and J ends, which lost 4 bases and 4 bases, there was a span of 16 bases. Germline V gives CDR1 MGHRA, CDR2 YSYEKL. The CDR3 nucleotides read TGCGCCAGCAGCCTCTCGACGGGACCCCTCTATGGCTACACCTTC. Amino acids: CASSLSTGPLYGYTF.

This clonotype was recorded many times. The rearrangement links TRBV6-1 to TRBJ2-1; 7 bases match TRBD2. This CDR3 comprises 16 residues. With 1 base clipped from V and 3 bases from J, the junction kept 6 bases outside the gene matches. Germline CDR1 and CDR2: MNHNS and SASEGT. The CDR3 nucleotides read TGTGCCAGCAGTGAAGATGGAGCGGGGAGCTACAATGAGCAGTTCTTC. It is translated as CASSEDGAGSYNEQFF.

This clonotype showed up just a few times. The rearrangement joins TRBV11-2 to TRBJ2-1, with 12 bases aligning to TRBD2. Trimming at V came to 3 bases and at J to 4 bases, leaving 4 bases not matched to a gene. Germline V gives CDR1 SGHAT, CDR2 FQNNGV. This CDR3 comprises 16 residues. The CDR3: CASSFSSGRAYNEQFF. CDR3 coding DNA: TGTGCCAGCAGCTTCTCTAGCGGGAGGGCGTACAATGAGCAGTTCTTC.

This clonotype has a count of ten or more. The chain couples TRBV20-1 to TRBJ2-7; a weak D match, TRBD2 (5 bases). CDR3 length: 14 amino acids. Germline V gene sequence: CDR1 DFQATT, CDR2 SNEGSKA (reference sequence). Trimming shortened V by 6 bases and J by 2 bases, and 17 bases separated the two germline ends. Written as DNA, the CDR3 is TGCAGTGCAGGGCGGGCCGAACCCCCCTACGAGCAGTACTTC. Translated: CSAGRAEPPYEQYF.

Ten or more counts support this clonotype. In DNA form, the CDR3 reads TGTGCCAGCAGCGCGGCCACCGCCCGCTCAGGGGAAGGAAACACCATATATTTT. It encodes CASSAATARSGEGNTIYF. The rearrangement joins TRBV9 to TRBJ1-3; weak D call: TRBD1 (6 bases). CDR3 length: 18 amino acids. Looked up from germline, CDR1 is SGDLS and CDR2 is YYNGEE. V was clipped by 3 bases and J by 4 bases, with 23 bases between them.

There are many counts of this clonotype. This rearrangement joins TRBV7-2 to TRBJ2-3; D might be TRBD1 (6 bases). Germline CDR1 SGHTA, CDR2 FQGNSA. V dropped 8 bases and J dropped 0 bases, with 12 bases sitting between them. This CDR3 has 14 residues. CDR3 nucleotides: TGTGCCAGCTTACACAGGGTTAGCACAGATACGCAGTATTTT. Translated: CASLHRVSTDTQYF.

This clonotype was seen repeatedly, ten times or more. The chain couples TRBV20-1 to TRBJ2-6; no firm D call. The CDR3 covers 15 residues. The V end was cut by 5 bases, the J end by 0 bases, with 11 bases between. In germline, CDR1 is DFQATT, CDR2 SNEGSKA (reference sequence). The CDR3: CSARNILSGANVLTF. Here the CDR3 DNA reads TGCAGTGCTCGTAACATTCTCTCTGGGGCCAACGTCCTGACTTTC.

There are many counts of this clonotype. The V and J genes are TRBV5-1 and TRBJ2-7; 7 bases map to TRBD1. The CDR3 is 13 residues long. Germline V gives CDR1 SGHRS, CDR2 YFSETQ. V lost 6 bases, J lost 1 base, and 4 bases stayed unmatched. This chain's CDR3 is CASTGTASYEQYF. CDR3 nucleotide sequence: TGCGCCAGCACCGGGACAGCGTCCTACGAGCAGTACTTC. The complete variable domain, with remaining parts taken from reference TRBV5-1 and TRBJ2-7, reads KAGVTQTPRYLIKTRGQQVTLSCSPISGHRSVSWYQQTPGQGLQFLFEYFSETQRNKGNFPGRFSGRQFSNSRSEMNVSTLELGDSALYLCASTGTASYEQYFGPGTRLTVT.

This clonotype was detected many times. This chain joins TRBV7-9 and TRBJ2-1; 8 bases align to TRBD1. The CDR3 spans 17 residues. Unmatched junction bases numbered 13, after V lost 5 bases and J lost 4 bases. From germline, CDR1 is SEHNR and CDR2 FQNEAQ (reference sequence). CDR3 sequence (DNA): TGTGCCAGCAGCGCCGGACCCGGACAGGGCAGGTACAATGAGCAGTTCTTC. Its protein product is CASSAGPGQGRYNEQFF.

This clonotype was detected ten times or more. The gene calls are TRBV5-1 and TRBJ2-1; the D gene is possibly TRBD1 (6 bases). The germline V gene encodes CDR1 SGHRS and CDR2 YFSETQ. The CDR3 is 16 residues long. V lost 3 bases to trimming and J lost 5 bases, with 18 bases between them. CDR3 DNA: TGCGCCAGCAGCTGGGGTTTTTGGACAGATAACAATGAGCAGTTCTTC. Translation: CASSWGFWTDNNEQFF.

This clonotype was detected ten times or more. The chain recombines TRBV7-2 with TRBJ2-3; TRBD2 aligns across 12 bases. The CDR3 loop spans 16 amino acids. Looked up from germline, CDR1 is SGHTA and CDR2 is FQGNSA. V gave up 5 bases and J gave up 2 bases; unmatched junction bases: 5. In DNA form, the CDR3 reads TGTGCCAGCAGCCAGAGACTAGCGGGGGACACAGATACGCAGTATTTT. Residues: CASSQRLAGDTDTQYF.

There are many counts of this clonotype. The CDR3 bases are TGTGCCAGCAGCCAAGGGTCTCCTACTAGCGGGCTTTACAATGAGCAGTTCTTC. This sequence encodes CASSQGSPTSGLYNEQFF. This chain uses TRBV4-2 with TRBJ2-1; 9 bases are a match to TRBD2. J lost 4 bases, V lost 1 base, and 11 bases had no gene match. Germline V gene lookup returns CDR1 LGHNA and CDR2 YNFKEQ. This CDR3 has 18 amino acids.

This clonotype was observed many times. V gene TRBV20-1 combines with J gene TRBJ2-3, with 10 bases aligning to TRBD2. The CDR3 loop spans 13 amino acids. The germline gives CDR1 DFQATT, CDR2 SNEGSKA (reference sequence). The V segment lost 4 bases and the J segment 6 bases; nucleotides outside the gene matches: 4. The CDR3: CSAIAGGPDTQYF. The CDR3 DNA reads TGCAGTGCTATAGCGGGGGGCCCGGATACGCAGTATTTT.

This clonotype was counted ten times or more. The V call is TRBV7-2, the J call TRBJ2-2; no definite D call. V lost 1 base to trimming and J lost 4 bases, with 7 bases between them. Germline loops: CDR1 SGHTA, CDR2 FQGNSA. The CDR3 is 14 residues long. DNA of the CDR3: TGTGCCAGCAGCTTAGGAGGCAGCACCGGGGAGCTGTTTTTT. This encodes CASSLGGSTGELFF. The full variable domain, with the rest looked up from reference TRBV7-2 and TRBJ2-2, is GAGVSQSPSNKVTEKGKDVELRCDPISGHTALYWYRQSLGQGLEFLIYFQGNSAPDKSGLPSDRFSAERTGGSVSTLTIQRTQQEDSAVYLCASSLGGSTGELFFGEGSRLTVL.

At least ten counts were recorded for this clonotype. The chain couples TRBV7-2 to TRBJ2-7; D is perhaps TRBD2 (6 bases). The CDR3 has 14 amino acids. CDR1 is SGHTA and CDR2 is FQGNSA in the germline V gene. Trimming left V 1 base short and J 3 bases short, with 10 bases between. The CDR3 sequence is CASSLELAYYEQYF. CDR3 DNA sequence: TGTGCCAGCAGCTTAGAGCTAGCGTACTACGAGCAGTACTTC.